The source of this T cell receptor (beta chain) is a study of blood T cell repertoires in COVID-19. On the study more broadly: Acute-phase and convalescent COVID-19 samples originated in the United States, Italy and Spain.

With 8 bases clipped from V and 2 bases from J, the junction kept 5 bases outside the gene matches. This CDR3 has 13 amino acids. Germline CDR1 is SGHNT and CDR2 is YENEEA. This clone was picked up one time. This table comes from immunoSEQ multiplex PCR, and its TCRdb copy is limited to in-frame clones, with some not included. The sample contains some 130,000 clones, about 72% of which appear only once. The sequencing input was peripheral blood. This clonotype was obtained from a man between 60 and 70 years old who had recovered from COVID-19. The chain recombines TRBV11-3 with TRBJ1-1; 7 bases are a match to TRBD1. The CDR3 loop is CASGQGGNTEAFF. The CDR3, as DNA: TGTGCCAGCGGCCAGGGGGGCAACACTGAAGCTTTCTTT.